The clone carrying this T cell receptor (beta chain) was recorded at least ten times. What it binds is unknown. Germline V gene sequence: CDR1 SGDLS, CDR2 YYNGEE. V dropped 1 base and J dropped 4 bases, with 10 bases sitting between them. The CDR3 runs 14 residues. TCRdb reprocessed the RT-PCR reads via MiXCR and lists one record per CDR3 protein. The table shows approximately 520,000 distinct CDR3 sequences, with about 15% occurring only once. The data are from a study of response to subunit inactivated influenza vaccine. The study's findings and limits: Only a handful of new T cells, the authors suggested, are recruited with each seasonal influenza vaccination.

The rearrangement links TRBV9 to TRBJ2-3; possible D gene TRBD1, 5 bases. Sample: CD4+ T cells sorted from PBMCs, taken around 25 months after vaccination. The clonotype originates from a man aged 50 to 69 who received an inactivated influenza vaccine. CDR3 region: CASSVNRSPDTQYF. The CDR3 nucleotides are TGTGCCAGCAGCGTAAACAGGAGTCCAGATACGCAGTATTTT.